The T cell receptor beta chain described here comes from a study of shared clonotypes between healthy human individuals. Overall study results and limits: Apart from blood, nothing was sampled; tissue repertoires likely differ.

Combining CD45RO+ cells with CCR7-negative CD45RA+ TemRA cells gave CD8 memory. This CDR3 has 13 residues. J lost 3 bases, V lost 4 bases, and 0 bases had no gene match. Germline assignment: CDR1 SNHLY and CDR2 FYNNEI. Genomic DNA from each subset was divided evenly over several immunoSEQ plates. Profiled with immunoSEQ multiplex PCR; TCRdb holds only in-frame clones, not every one. The data hold fewer than 350,000 clones, with over 75% observed a single time. With respect to this clone: Its antigen is as yet unknown.

V gene TRBV2 combines with J gene TRBJ2-7; 10 bases line up with TRBD1. Sequenced material: memory CD8+ T cells sorted from blood. Subset in this sample: CD45RO+ cells pooled with CCR7-negative TemRA cells. This TCR was sampled from a man aged 18 to 30 in good health. As DNA, the CDR3 is TGTGCCAGCAGTGGGACAGGGGGCTACGAGCAGTACTTC. The encoded protein is CASSGTGGYEQYF.